These 11 T cell receptor beta chains were all obtained from the same sample, sequenced in a study of blood T cell repertoires in COVID-19. The method was immunoSEQ multiplex PCR; TCRdb's version includes in-frame clones alone and lacks a portion of them. Of about 240,000 clones listed, roughly four fifths are singletons. The sample consisted of peripheral blood. The receptors come from a woman at least 80 years old with acute or convalescent COVID-19.

The J gene is TRBJ2-5, the V gene TRBV13, with TRBD1 matching 7 bases. In germline, CDR1 is PRHDT, CDR2 FYEKMQ (reference sequence). The junction had 14 bases not matched to a gene; V was cut back by 5 bases and J by 5 bases. The CDR3 extends over 16 amino acids. CDR3 nucleotide sequence: TGTGCCAGCAGCACCAGGACAGGTCAGTTGGCGGAGACCCAGTACTTC. This codes for CASSTRTGQLAETQYF. The full variable domain, in which reference TRBV13 and TRBJ2-5 provide the parts outside the CDR3, is AAGVIQSPRHLIKEKRETATLKCYPIPRHDTVYWYQQGPGQDPQFLISFYEKMQSDKGSIPDRFSAQQFSDYHSELNMSSLELGDSALYFCASSTRTGQLAETQYFGPGTRLLVL.

The rearrangement uses TRBV5-6 and TRBJ1-2, with 8 bases matching TRBD1. CDR1 and CDR2 (germline): SGHDT, YYEEEE. J lost 7 bases, V lost 0 bases, and 5 bases had no gene match. The CDR3 sequence is 14 residues long. The CDR3 nucleotides are TGTGCCAGCAGCTTGGTATCAGGGGGCAGTGGCTACACCTTC. Translation: CASSLVSGGSGYTF. Looking up the rest from reference TRBV5-6 and TRBJ1-2 gives the full variable domain: DAGVTQSPTHLIKTRGQQVTLRCSPKSGHDTVSWYQQALGQGPQFIFQYYEEEERQRGNFPDRFSGHQFPNYSSELNVNALLLGDSALYLCASSLVSGGSGYTFGSGTRLTVV.

This chain uses TRBV5-4 with TRBJ1-2; the match to TRBD1 covers 10 bases. The CDR3 is 15 amino acids. Germline V CDR1 and CDR2: SGHNT, YYREEE (reference sequence). The V segment lost 4 bases and the J segment 3 bases; nucleotides outside the gene matches: 6. CDR3 sequence: CASSTLDRGYYGYTF. Written as DNA, the CDR3 is TGTGCCAGCAGCACACTGGACAGGGGGTACTATGGCTACACCTTC.

The chain couples TRBV5-1 to TRBJ1-2; 7 bases map to TRBD1. With V trimmed by 4 bases and J by 7 bases, 7 bases remained unmatched. Germline V gives CDR1 SGHRS, CDR2 YFSETQ. This CDR3 comprises 13 residues. This CDR3 is CASSLGTVLGYTF. The CDR3 coding sequence is TGCGCCAGCAGCCTAGGGACAGTTCTTGGCTACACCTTC.

The chain joins TRBV5-1 to TRBJ2-1, with TRBD2 as a possible D gene (6 bases). The CDR3 has 13 amino acids. The germline gives CDR1 SGHRS, CDR2 YFSETQ. The germline V and J ends were trimmed by 0 bases and 10 bases, with 11 bases remaining between them. The CDR3 bases are TGCGCCAGCAGCTTGGGAACCGGGGGAGAGCAGTTCTTC. Encoded protein: CASSLGTGGEQFF.

This clone has just a few counts. This sequence joins TRBV29-1 and TRBJ2-3; 8 bases are shared with TRBD2. In germline, CDR1 is SQVTM, CDR2 ANQGSEA. CDR3 length: 14 amino acids. The trim removed 3 bases at V and 2 bases at J, leaving 4 bases unmatched. This CDR3 reads CSVEGSGTTDTQYF. Here the CDR3 DNA reads TGCAGCGTTGAGGGTAGCGGGACCACAGATACGCAGTATTTT.

The CDR3 spells CATSVSPTGELFF. The CDR3 region has the DNA TGTGCCACCAGTGTGAGTCCCACCGGGGAGCTGTTTTTT. The chain carries TRBV24-1 and TRBJ2-2; D is unclear. Germline V CDR1 and CDR2: KGHDR, SFDVKD. The V and J ends lost 5 bases and 4 bases respectively, with 7 bases between them. The CDR3 is 13 amino acids.

The rearrangement joins TRBV2 to TRBJ1-1; 7 nucleotides align to TRBD1. The CDR3 is made up of 13 amino acids. The V gene end was trimmed by 5 bases and the J gene end by 7 bases; junction bases not matched to a gene: 7. CDR1 and CDR2 from the germline V gene are SNHLY and FYNNEI. CDR3 sequence reads: CASSNRWDSEAFF. Here the CDR3 DNA reads TGTGCCAGCAGTAACCGGTGGGACAGTGAAGCTTTCTTT.

J is TRBJ2-2 and V is TRBV4-2; 10 bases align to TRBD2. CDR3 size: 18 residues. V trimming: 1 base; J trimming: 2 bases; junction bases outside the gene matches: 7. Germline CDR1 LGHNA, CDR2 YNFKEQ. DNA for the CDR3: TGTGCCAGCAGCCAAGTTAGGCTAGCGGGGGCCAACACCGGGGAGCTGTTTTTT. Amino acid sequence: CASSQVRLAGANTGELFF.

A single count supports this clone. This sequence joins TRBV5-6 and TRBJ2-5; D remains ambiguous. The germline V gene has CDR1 SGHDT and CDR2 YYEEEE. Deletions cut 3 bases from V and 1 base from J, with 7 bases between. This CDR3 spans 13 amino acids. CDR3 protein: CASSSGAQETQYF. CDR3 DNA sequence: TGTGCCAGCAGCTCCGGAGCCCAAGAGACCCAGTACTTC.

The chain has TRBV19 and TRBJ1-3; D unresolved. The germline CDR1 and CDR2 sequences are LNHDA and SQIVND (reference sequence). The CDR3 is made up of 14 amino acids. Trimming took 7 bases from V and 0 from J, leaving 10 bases between them. CDR3 amino acids: CASKRENSGNTIYF. The CDR3 bases are TGTGCCAGTAAAAGAGAAAACTCTGGAAACACCATATATTTT.